These T cell receptor beta chains were read from a single sample in a study of cytomegalovirus exposure and HLA in healthy donors. Using immunoSEQ multiplex PCR, the repertoire was profiled, and TCRdb retains in-frame clones only, with some absent. This sample carries around 150,000 clones, approximately 83% of them seen once, and the ten largest clones take about a tenth. Sequencing was performed on PBMCs. The receptors derive from a man in his late teens or twenties in good health and CMV-seropositive. Both conserved end residues are part of each CDR3. The D gene is left open where the match is weak. Rows give clone size only sometimes, using once, few, many, or a class for an expanded clone.

.	TRBV7-9	.	TRBJ1-5	TGTGCCGGCTCGAAGGGGGTCAATCAGCCCCAGCATTTT	CAGSKGVNQPQHF
TRBD1	TRBV30	once	TRBJ2-7	TGTGCCTGGAGTGTGCCCGACAGGGGTTTCTACGAGCAGTACTTC	CAWSVPDRGFYEQYF
TRBD1	TRBV7-2	.	TRBJ2-7	TGTGCCAGCAGCTTAAGGTCGGGACAGGGTGCCTACGAGCAGTACTTC	CASSLRSGQGAYEQYF
.	TRBV6-1	.	TRBJ1-2	TGTGCCAGCAGTGGGACCAGGGTCCAACATTATGGCTACACCTTC	CASSGTRVQHYGYTF
TRBD2	TRBV7-9	.	TRBJ2-3	TGTGCCAGCAGCCCCCTCGCGGGGGGCACAGATACGCAGTATTTT	CASSPLAGGTDTQYF
.	TRBV5-1	few	TRBJ1-1	TGCGCCAGCAGCTTTGCAGTCATGAACACTGAAGCTTTCTTT	CASSFAVMNTEAFF
.	TRBV19	.	TRBJ2-7	TGTGCCAGTAGTATAGATCAGGGGAGAGACTACGAGCAGTACTTC	CASSIDQGRDYEQYF
.	TRBV2	.	TRBJ1-3	TGTGCCAGCACCAGGGGTTTTTCTGGAAACACCATATATTTT	CASTRGFSGNTIYF
.	TRBV7-3	.	TRBJ1-1	TGTGCCAGCAGCTTAAGCAGGGGCATAGCGAACACTGAAGCTTTCTTT	CASSLSRGIANTEAFF
TRBD1	TRBV5-1	.	TRBJ2-5	TGCGCCAGCAGCCCCGGGACAGGAGTAGACGGAGAGACCCAGTACTTC	CASSPGTGVDGETQYF
.	TRBV27	.	TRBJ2-1	TGTGCCAGCAGTTTCCAGGGATCCTACAATGAGCAGTTCTTC	CASSFQGSYNEQFF
TRBD1	TRBV4-3	.	TRBJ2-2	TGCGCCAGCAGCCAAGATCGTCCCCCTCGCAGGGGGGGGGAGCTGTTTTTT	CASSQDRPPRRGGELFF
TRBD1	TRBV6-6	.	TRBJ1-2	TGTGCCAGCAGAGAGGGACAGGGCTATGGCTACACCTTC	CASREGQGYGYTF
.	TRBV7-2	.	TRBJ2-1	TGTGCCAGCAGCTTAGGCCCGAGCTCCTACAATGAGCAGTTCTTC	CASSLGPSSYNEQFF
TRBD1	TRBV27	.	TRBJ1-1	TGTGCCAGCACTTCGGACAGGGACACTGAAGCTTTCTTT	CASTSDRDTEAFF
TRBD1	TRBV19	.	TRBJ1-5	TGTGCCAGTAGTCACCGGGACAGGGACAATCAGCCCCAGCATTTT	CASSHRDRDNQPQHF
.	TRBV5-1	.	TRBJ2-3	TGCGCCAGCAGCCGACTAGGTGGGGATACGCAGTATTTT	CASSRLGGDTQYF
TRBD1	TRBV6-1	few	TRBJ1-4	TGTGCCAGCAGTAAGAGTGCCGGGACAGAGGAAAAACTGTTTTTT	CASSKSAGTEEKLFF
TRBD2	TRBV9	once	TRBJ2-3	TGTGCCAGCAGCGTAGGGGAGCGGGGGGGCATTAGGGATACGCAGTATTTT	CASSVGERGGIRDTQYF
TRBD1	TRBV6-1	.	TRBJ2-2	TGTGCCAGCAGGGGACAGACCAACACCGGGGAGCTGTTTTTT	CASRGQTNTGELFF
TRBD1	TRBV7-6	.	TRBJ1-1	TGTGCCAGCAGCACACACCGGGACAGGGGGCAGGACACTGAAGCTTTCTTT	CASSTHRDRGQDTEAFF
.	TRBV6-1	once	TRBJ1-1	TGTGCCAGCAGTTCCGGGAGAGCTGAAGCTTTCTTT	CASSSGRAEAFF